This T cell receptor (beta chain) appears in the sequencing data of a study of cytomegalovirus exposure and HLA in healthy donors. This clone was counted only a few times. The germline V and J ends were trimmed by 3 bases and 1 base, with 8 bases remaining between them. Looked up from germline, CDR1 is SGDLS and CDR2 is YYNGEE. The CDR3 is 14 residues long. With 60 Vbeta and 13 Jbeta primers, the PCR was carried out. Sequenced by immunoSEQ multiplex PCR; TCRdb stores in-frame clones only, minus some. The data show approximately 150,000 clones, approximately 71% seen once. The receptor's source is a woman between 18 and 29 years old in good health and CMV-seropositive. Source material: PBMCs. The chain combines TRBV9 with TRBJ1-3; possibly TRBD1 for D (6 bases). The CDR3 sequence is CASSATGSGNTIYF. The CDR3 DNA reads TGTGCCAGCAGCGCTACAGGGTCTGGAAACACCATATATTTT.